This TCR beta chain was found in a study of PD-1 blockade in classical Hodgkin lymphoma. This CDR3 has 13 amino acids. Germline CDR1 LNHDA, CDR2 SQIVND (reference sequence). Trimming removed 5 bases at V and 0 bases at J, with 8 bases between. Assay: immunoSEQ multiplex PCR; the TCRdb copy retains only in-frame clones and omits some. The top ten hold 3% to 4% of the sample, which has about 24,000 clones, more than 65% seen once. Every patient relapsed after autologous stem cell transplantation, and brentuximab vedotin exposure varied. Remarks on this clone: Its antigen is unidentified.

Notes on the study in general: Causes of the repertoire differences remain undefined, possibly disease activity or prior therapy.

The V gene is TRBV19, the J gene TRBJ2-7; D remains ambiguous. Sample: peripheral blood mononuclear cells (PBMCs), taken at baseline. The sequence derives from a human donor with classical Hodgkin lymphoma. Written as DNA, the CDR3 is TGTGCCAGTAGTCCCATGACCTCCTACGAGCAGTACTTC. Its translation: CASSPMTSYEQYF.